Each of the 4 T cell receptor beta chains below was sequenced from the same sample in a study of blood T cell repertoires in COVID-19 (dated by TCRdb to 2020 to 2022). Library generation was performed with the immunoSEQ multiplex PCR assay. The immuneACCESS repertoire file appears here via TCRdb, limited to in-frame rearrangements. These files lack a portion of the clones; in checked studies, under half of the deficit traces to unresolved V genes, and the cause of the others is not known. The sample table contains 250,000 to 350,000 clones; only one count was recorded for 75% to 90% of them. In total, the top ten clones hold 2.5% to 3% of the sample. The sequenced sample was peripheral blood. The receptors were gathered from a woman in her 30s with COVID-19, enrolled during active disease.

J is TRBJ1-1 and V is TRBV29-1; D is perhaps TRBD1 (5 bases). Trimming took 7 bases from V and 2 from J, leaving 17 bases between them. Germline values: CDR1 SQVTM, CDR2 ANQGSEA. The CDR3 extends over 14 amino acids. Here the CDR3 DNA reads TGCAGCGCTGCCCTGGCGGGGGGTAACACTGAAGCTTTCTTT. This gives the protein CSAALAGGNTEAFF.

J is TRBJ1-5 and V is TRBV30, with D possibly TRBD1 on 5 matching bases. Trimming took 0 bases from V and 0 from J, leaving 9 bases between them. CDR3 size: 15 residues. Looked up from germline, CDR1 is GTSNPN and CDR2 is SVGIG (reference sequence). The CDR3 here is CAWSVDSYSNQPQHF. CDR3 DNA: TGTGCCTGGAGTGTAGACAGTTATAGCAATCAGCCCCAGCATTTT.

With regard to this clone: The junction differs from germline at one of its ends, possibly a read error. The J gene is TRBJ1-5, the V gene TRBV19; 7 nucleotides align to TRBD1. This CDR3 has 15 amino acids. Germline V gives CDR1 LNHDA, CDR2 SQIVND (reference sequence). The CDR3 loop reads CVSSIGTASNQPQHF. The CDR3 DNA reads as TGTGTCAGTAGTATCGGGACAGCAAGCAATCAGCCCCAGCATTTT.

The V call is TRBV19, the J call TRBJ1-5; possible D gene TRBD1, 6 bases. The germline V gene has CDR1 LNHDA and CDR2 SQIVND (reference sequence). V gave up 4 bases and J gave up 4 bases, with 8 bases separating them. The CDR3 spans 13 residues. Written as DNA, the CDR3 is TGTGCCAGTAGTACCAGGGGTAATCAGCCCCAGCATTTT. Protein sequence: CASSTRGNQPQHF.